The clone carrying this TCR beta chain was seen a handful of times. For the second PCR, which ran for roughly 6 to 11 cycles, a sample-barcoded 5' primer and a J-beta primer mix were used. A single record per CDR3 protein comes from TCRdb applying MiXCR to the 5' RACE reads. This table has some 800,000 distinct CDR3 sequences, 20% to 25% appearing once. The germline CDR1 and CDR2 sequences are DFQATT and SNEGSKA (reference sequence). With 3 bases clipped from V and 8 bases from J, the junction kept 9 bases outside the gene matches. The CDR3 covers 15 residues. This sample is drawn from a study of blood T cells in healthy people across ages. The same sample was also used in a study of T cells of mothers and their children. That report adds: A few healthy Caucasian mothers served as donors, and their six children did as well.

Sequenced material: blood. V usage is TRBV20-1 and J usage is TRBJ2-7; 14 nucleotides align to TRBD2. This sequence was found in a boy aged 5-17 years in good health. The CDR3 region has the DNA TGCAGTGCTAGTTCCGGGACTAGCGGGAGTTACAAGCAGTACTTC. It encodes CSASSGTSGSYKQYF.